A selection of T cell receptor beta chains follows, all from one sample in a study of T cell responses to AZD1222 COVID-19 vaccine. Profiling relied on immunoSEQ multiplex PCR, and the TCRdb table lists in-frame clones only, not all of them. Among around 64,000 clones listed, about four fifths were seen once. Sequenced material: peripheral blood, taken 28 days after the second AZD1222 dose. These receptors all stem from an adult who received the AZD1222 COVID-19 vaccine. Each CDR3 is given with its conserved first and last residue. The D gene is left open where the match is weak. Clone sizes are given selectively: once, few, many, or a class where the clone is expanded.

J	D	V	size	CDR3	DNA
TRBJ2-2	TRBD1	TRBV11-2	NA	CASTTQTGTGASRGLFF	TGTGCCAGCACCACTCAAACCGGGACAGGGGCCTCCAGGGGGCTGTTTTTT
TRBJ2-7	NA	TRBV3-1/TRBV3-2	few	CASRGTRELSYEQYF	TGTGCCAGCAGGGGGACCCGTGAACTCTCCTACGAGCAGTACTTC
TRBJ1-1	TRBD1	TRBV10-2	NA	CASRHTGQGMNTEAFF	TGCGCCAGCAGACATACTGGACAGGGAATGAACACTGAAGCTTTCTTT
TRBJ2-7	TRBD1	TRBV7-9	NA	CASSHRDRVYEQYF	TGTGCCAGCAGTCACCGGGACAGGGTGTACGAGCAGTACTTC
TRBJ2-3	NA	TRBV11-3	NA	CASSLGHSTDTQYF	TGTGCCAGCAGCTTAGGTCACTCCACAGATACGCAGTATTTT
TRBJ2-3	TRBD2	TRBV5-1	NA	CASRERGGKDTQYF	TGCGCCAGCAGGGAGCGGGGGGGAAAAGATACGCAGTATTTT
TRBJ2-3	NA	TRBV18	NA	CASSPPEQGGDTQYF	TGTGCCAGCTCACCCCCGGAGCAGGGGGGAGATACGCAGTATTTT
TRBJ1-6	NA	TRBV3-1/TRBV3-2	once	CASSEQGPLSYNSPLHF	TGTGCCAGCAGCGAGCAGGGTCCTCTGTCCTATAATTCACCCCTCCACTTT
TRBJ1-4	TRBD1	TRBV4-3	NA	CASSQDGTGGDEKLFF	TGCGCCAGCAGCCAAGACGGGACAGGGGGAGACGAAAAACTGTTTTTT
TRBJ1-6	NA	TRBV6-5	NA	CASSYLLENNSPLHF	TGTGCCAGCAGTTATCTCCTCGAGAATAATTCACCCCTCCACTTT
TRBJ2-7	TRBD1	TRBV27	NA	CASSPSRDRAYEQYF	TGTGCCAGCAGCCCATCCAGGGACAGAGCCTACGAGCAGTACTTC
TRBJ2-5	NA	TRBV5-6	NA	CASSRGQQETQYF	TGTGCCAGCAGCCGCGGGCAACAAGAGACCCAGTACTTC
TRBJ1-2	NA	TRBV19	few	CASSFRGINYGYTF	TGTGCCAGTAGTTTCAGAGGGATTAACTATGGCTACACCTTC
TRBJ2-5	NA	TRBV30	once	CAWSRGSAYETQYF	TGTGCCTGGAGTAGGGGGTCGGCGTACGAGACCCAGTACTTC
TRBJ2-7	TRBD1	TRBV6-5	NA	CASISGTGDSYEQYF	TGTGCCAGCATTTCCGGGACAGGGGACTCCTACGAGCAGTACTTC
TRBJ1-6	TRBD1	TRBV6-2/TRBV6-3	few	CASSNRDRLNSPLHF	TGTGCCAGCAGTAACCGGGACAGGCTTAATTCACCCCTCCACTTT
TRBJ1-5	TRBD1	TRBV7-9	NA	CASSGQGSSVQPQHF	TGTGCCAGCAGCGGACAGGGAAGTAGTGTTCAGCCCCAGCATTTT
TRBJ2-7	NA	TRBV11-3	NA	CASSLGGSYEQYF	TGTGCCAGCAGCTTAGGAGGGTCCTACGAGCAGTACTTC
TRBJ1-6	NA	TRBV2	NA	CASSEYEGPNSPLHF	TGTGCCAGCAGTGAATATGAGGGGCCCAATTCACCCCTCCACTTT
TRBJ2-3	NA	TRBV5-1	NA	CASRWGVYTDTQYF	TGCGCCAGCAGATGGGGGGTATACACAGATACGCAGTATTTT
TRBJ2-5	TRBD1	TRBV5-1	NA	CASKNPGTGGRETQYF	TGCGCCAGTAAAAATCCCGGGACAGGGGGCCGGGAGACCCAGTACTTC
TRBJ2-5	NA	TRBV2	NA	CASTGRGGTGETQYF	TGTGCCAGCACGGGCCGCGGAGGGACGGGGGAGACCCAGTACTTC
TRBJ1-6	TRBD1	TRBV27	NA	CASMGDRVSPLHF	TGTGCCAGCATGGGGGACAGGGTTTCACCCCTCCACTTT
TRBJ1-1	NA	TRBV29-1	NA	CSVVITGTEAFF	TGCAGCGTTGTTATTACGGGCACTGAAGCTTTCTTT
TRBJ1-1	NA	TRBV6-5	once	CASRDRRLNTEAFF	TGTGCCAGCAGGGACCGTAGATTGAACACTGAAGCTTTCTTT
TRBJ1-3	NA	TRBV7-2	once	CASSPPGRSSGNTIYF	TGTGCCAGCAGCCCCCCGGGCAGGTCCTCTGGAAACACCATATATTTT
TRBJ1-5	NA	TRBV16	NA	CASSPHFLQGGQPQHF	TGTGCCAGCAGCCCTCATTTTTTACAGGGCGGACAGCCCCAGCATTTT
TRBJ2-3	NA	TRBV9	once	CASSTKGDSTDTQYF	TGTGCCAGCAGCACTAAGGGGGACAGCACAGATACGCAGTATTTT
TRBJ1-5	NA	TRBV6-5	NA	CASTPGDQPQHF	TGTGCCAGCACACCGGGGGATCAGCCCCAGCATTTT
TRBJ2-4	TRBD2	TRBV20-1	NA	CSASQLAGGPTKNIQYF	TGCAGTGCTAGTCAACTAGCGGGGGGGCCGACCAAAAACATTCAGTACTTC
TRBJ2-5	NA	TRBV27	NA	CASSSHATTGETQYF	TGTGCCAGCAGCTCCCACGCCACCACCGGGGAGACCCAGTACTTC
TRBJ2-3	NA	TRBV5-4	NA	CASSLAAPGTDTQYF	TGTGCCAGCAGCTTGGCCGCCCCGGGCACAGATACGCAGTATTTT
TRBJ1-1	NA	TRBV18	NA	CASSFTDTGWAEAFF	TGTGCCAGCTCATTCACAGATACAGGGTGGGCTGAAGCTTTCTTT
TRBJ1-2	NA	TRBV5-8	few	CASVLGVRARGYGYTF	TGTGCCAGCGTTCTCGGTGTAAGGGCGCGGGGCTATGGCTACACCTTC
TRBJ1-2	NA	TRBV4-1	NA	CASSQEPGLYGYTF	TGCGCCAGCAGCCAAGAACCAGGCCTCTATGGCTACACCTTC
TRBJ1-2	NA	TRBV4-1	NA	CASSPTGNYGYTF	TGCGCCAGCAGCCCGACAGGCAACTATGGCTACACCTTC
TRBJ1-5	NA	TRBV2	NA	CASSDGGTWASQHF	TGTGCCAGCAGTGACGGTGGGACATGGGCGTCCCAGCATTTT
TRBJ1-3	NA	TRBV6-5	NA	CASMSGTTRNTIYF	TGTGCCAGCATGTCGGGGACAACCAGAAACACCATATATTTT
TRBJ2-7	TRBD2	TRBV4-2	NA	CASSQETSGESYEQYF	TGTGCCAGCAGCCAAGAAACTAGCGGGGAGTCCTACGAGCAGTACTTC
TRBJ1-5	NA	TRBV7-9	NA	CASSPRGGHQPQHF	TGTGCCAGCAGCCCTCGGGGGGGCCATCAGCCCCAGCATTTT
TRBJ2-2	TRBD1	TRBV7-8	NA	CASSFGQGGVGELFF	TGTGCCAGCAGCTTCGGACAGGGGGGGGTCGGGGAGCTGTTTTTT
TRBJ1-5	TRBD1	TRBV25-1	NA	CASSRTGVSPQHF	TGTGCCAGCAGCAGGACAGGCGTATCGCCCCAGCATTTT